This T cell receptor beta chain was identified during a study of blood T cell repertoires in COVID-19. Overall study: COVID-19 samples collected from the United States, Italy and Spain covered acute and convalescent phases. Nucleic acid was either cDNA or gDNA, and it came from T cells, B-cell-depleted T cells, or PBMCs.

Study processing details: Cell counts per sample came from amplifying reference gene primers. Measured with immunoSEQ multiplex PCR; TCRdb has only the in-frame clones, and not every one. The V and J calls and clone size are taken from that table; D and trimming were inferred from the DNA. This table holds approximately 88,000 clones, approximately 84% found once. Enrolled during active infection, Seattle patients were then followed longitudinally. The CDR3 extends over 15 amino acids. After removal of 2 bases from V and 1 base from J, the junction contained 4 bases not matched to a gene. Per the germline V gene, CDR1 is LNHDA and CDR2 is SQIVND (reference sequence).

This TCR was sampled from a man between 65 and 80 years old with COVID-19, enrolled during active disease. The chain combines TRBV19 with TRBJ1-1; TRBD1 aligns across 7 bases. Material: peripheral blood. The CDR3 nucleotides read TGTGCCAGTAGTATAACCGGGACAGAGAACACTGAAGCTTTCTTT. Its translation: CASSITGTENTEAFF.